Each of the 10 T cell receptor beta chains below was sequenced from the same sample in a study of control samples from healthy donors and cancer patients. The table came from immunoSEQ multiplex PCR; TCRdb's copy has only in-frame clones and leaves some out. The data contain fewer than 200,000 clones, over 85% of them singletons. Input material: blood. The receptors shown here come from a woman aged 60 to 75 in good health.

The rearrangement joins TRBV18 to TRBJ2-6; 8 nucleotides align to TRBD1. V dropped 3 bases and J dropped 0; count of bases not matched to a gene: 13. CDR1 is KGHSH and CDR2 is LQKENI in the germline V gene. This CDR3 comprises 20 residues. Here the CDR3 DNA reads TGTGCCAGCTCACCGCAGATTGCGGGACAGGTCCTCTCTGGGGCCAACGTCCTGACTTTC. It yields the protein CASSPQIAGQVLSGANVLTF.

This chain uses TRBV2 with TRBJ1-2; D gene ambiguous. The CDR3 is made up of 13 amino acids. V lost 2 bases and J 1 base, leaving 5 bases between the germline ends. The V gene's germline CDR1 is SNHLY and CDR2 FYNNEI. In DNA form, the CDR3 reads TGTGCCAGCAGTGAACGGGGTAACTATGGCTACACCTTC. Amino acids: CASSERGNYGYTF. Full variable domain (outside the CDR3, taken from reference TRBV2 and TRBJ1-2): EPEVTQTPSHQVTQMGQEVILRCVPISNHLYFYWYRQILGQKVEFLVSFYNNEISEKSEIFDDQFSVERPDGSNFTLKIRSTKLEDSAMYFCASSERGNYGYTFGSGTRLTVV.

This sequence joins TRBV5-6 and TRBJ2-7, with D unclear. The germline V gene has CDR1 SGHDT and CDR2 YYEEEE. The CDR3 loop spans 13 amino acids. With 1 base removed from V and 6 bases from J, the gap between germline ends came to 11 bases. CDR3 bases: TGTGCCAGCAGCTTGTATTTGGGGTTCGAGCAGTACTTC. Encoded protein: CASSLYLGFEQYF.

This sequence joins TRBV2 and TRBJ1-5; D possibly corresponds to TRBD1 (5 bases). The germline gives CDR1 SNHLY, CDR2 FYNNEI. The V gene lost 7 bases and the J gene lost 0 bases, with 28 bases spanning the gap. CDR3 length: 20 amino acids. The CDR3 bases are TGTGCCAGCAAAGAGGGGCGGGCGGCGCGAAATCCGTATAGCAATCAGCCCCAGCATTTT. Amino acid sequence: CASKEGRAARNPYSNQPQHF.

V is TRBV3-1 (or the pseudogene TRBV3-2) and J is TRBJ2-2, with 8 nucleotides matching TRBD1. V lost 2 bases to trimming and J lost 6 bases; unmatched junction nucleotides: 5. The CDR3 sequence is 15 residues long. The V gene's germline CDR1 is LGHDT and CDR2 YNNKEL (reference sequence). The CDR3 reads CASSQQGQGAGELFF. The CDR3 coding sequence is TGTGCCAGCAGCCAACAAGGACAGGGCGCCGGGGAGCTGTTTTTT.

This chain joins TRBV4-1 and TRBJ1-4; D unclear. From germline, CDR1 is MGHRA and CDR2 YSYEKL. The CDR3 contains 16 residues. Trimming removed 3 bases at V and 7 bases at J, with 18 bases between. The CDR3: CASSQEGATRGEKLFF. In nucleotides, the CDR3 is TGCGCCAGCAGCCAGGAGGGAGCGACACGAGGTGAAAAACTGTTTTTT.

The chain is built from TRBV3-1 (or the pseudogene TRBV3-2) and TRBJ1-4, with D maybe TRBD1 (6 bases). CDR3 length: 15 residues. Trimming removed 4 bases at V and 5 bases at J, with 14 bases between. Germline loops: CDR1 LGHDT, CDR2 YNNKEL (reference sequence). CDR3 DNA sequence: TGTGCCAGCAGCCCGATGGACAGAAACAATGAAAAACTGTTTTTT. Its translation is CASSPMDRNNEKLFF.

The genes are TRBV14 and TRBJ1-2; D not certain. Looked up from germline, CDR1 is SGHDN and CDR2 is FVKESK. CDR3 length: 13 residues. Trimming cost V 4 bases and J 6 bases, with 12 bases left between them. The CDR3 is CASSPRGGDGYTF. The CDR3 DNA is TGTGCCAGCAGCCCCCGGGGTGGAGATGGCTACACCTTC.

The rearrangement joins TRBV6-2 or TRBV6-3 to TRBJ2-2; 13 bases map to TRBD2. The germline V gene encodes CDR1 MNHEY and CDR2 SVGEGT. J gave up 0 bases and V 5 bases, and 6 bases lay outside the gene matches. The CDR3 has 18 residues. The CDR3 sequence is CASSATSGGAPNTGELFF. DNA for the CDR3: TGTGCCAGCAGTGCTACTAGCGGGGGGGCCCCGAACACCGGGGAGCTGTTTTTT.

The chain is built from TRBV2 and TRBJ1-3; no firm D call. The V end lost 10 bases, the J end lost 0 bases, and 13 bases lay between the germline ends. Germline V gene sequence: CDR1 SNHLY, CDR2 FYNNEI. This CDR3 is built from 14 residues. The CDR3 reads CATLRGSSGNTIYF. The DNA for the CDR3 is TGTGCCACCCTACGGGGAAGCTCTGGAAACACCATATATTTT.